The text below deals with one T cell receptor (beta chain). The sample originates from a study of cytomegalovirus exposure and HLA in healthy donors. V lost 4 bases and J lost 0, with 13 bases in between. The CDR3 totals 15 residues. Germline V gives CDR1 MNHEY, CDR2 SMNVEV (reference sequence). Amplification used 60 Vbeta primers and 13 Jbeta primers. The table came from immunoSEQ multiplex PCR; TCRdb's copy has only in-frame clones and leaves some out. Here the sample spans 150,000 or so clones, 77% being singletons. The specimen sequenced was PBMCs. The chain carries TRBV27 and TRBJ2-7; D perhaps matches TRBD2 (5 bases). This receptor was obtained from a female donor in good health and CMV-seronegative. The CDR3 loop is CASSYSRGSSYEQYF. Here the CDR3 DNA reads TGTGCCAGCAGTTACAGCCGAGGGAGCTCCTACGAGCAGTACTTC.